This T cell receptor (beta chain) was documented in a study of blood T cell repertoires in COVID-19. Study information: Both acute and convalescent COVID-19 samples were obtained from the United States, Italy and Spain.

The CDR3 covers 15 residues. Trimming removed 0 bases at V and 7 bases at J, with 12 bases between. Per the germline V gene, CDR1 is LNHNV and CDR2 is YYDKDF (reference sequence). Authors' methods: Amplification of reference gene primers was used by the study to estimate nucleated cell counts. This table comes from immunoSEQ multiplex PCR, and its TCRdb copy is limited to in-frame clones, with some not included. V, J and clone size reflect that table, while D and trimming were determined from the DNA. The repertoire includes hundreds of thousands of clones, around 89% of them detected once, and around 0.99% sits in the top ten.

Material: peripheral blood. The genes are TRBV15 and TRBJ1-4, with D possibly TRBD1 on 5 matching bases. This receptor was obtained from a woman in her 40s who had recovered from COVID-19. CDR3 DNA: TGTGCCACCAGCAGAGAGGGCCCGGGGGGTGAAAAACTGTTTTTT. Its translation is CATSREGPGGEKLFF.